This T cell receptor beta chain was retrieved from a study of blood T cell repertoires in COVID-19. As for the study in general: In each case, the material was cDNA or gDNA derived from T cells, B-cell-depleted T cells, or PBMCs.

Sequencing used immunoSEQ multiplex PCR; TCRdb keeps in-frame clones, though not all of them. The table shows more than 300,000 clones, with more than 70% occurring only once. The CDR3 sequence is 13 residues long. Germline V gives CDR1 LNHDA, CDR2 SQIVND (reference sequence). The V segment lost 10 bases and the J segment 5 bases; nucleotides outside the gene matches: 10. The source of this sequence is a woman aged 25-40 years with COVID-19, enrolled during active disease. Sequencing was carried out using peripheral blood. The gene calls are TRBV19 and TRBJ2-5; TRBD1 aligns across 7 bases. Here the CDR3 DNA reads TGTGCCACCGCCCGGGACAGAAGCGAGACCCAGTACTTC. Residues: CATARDRSETQYF.